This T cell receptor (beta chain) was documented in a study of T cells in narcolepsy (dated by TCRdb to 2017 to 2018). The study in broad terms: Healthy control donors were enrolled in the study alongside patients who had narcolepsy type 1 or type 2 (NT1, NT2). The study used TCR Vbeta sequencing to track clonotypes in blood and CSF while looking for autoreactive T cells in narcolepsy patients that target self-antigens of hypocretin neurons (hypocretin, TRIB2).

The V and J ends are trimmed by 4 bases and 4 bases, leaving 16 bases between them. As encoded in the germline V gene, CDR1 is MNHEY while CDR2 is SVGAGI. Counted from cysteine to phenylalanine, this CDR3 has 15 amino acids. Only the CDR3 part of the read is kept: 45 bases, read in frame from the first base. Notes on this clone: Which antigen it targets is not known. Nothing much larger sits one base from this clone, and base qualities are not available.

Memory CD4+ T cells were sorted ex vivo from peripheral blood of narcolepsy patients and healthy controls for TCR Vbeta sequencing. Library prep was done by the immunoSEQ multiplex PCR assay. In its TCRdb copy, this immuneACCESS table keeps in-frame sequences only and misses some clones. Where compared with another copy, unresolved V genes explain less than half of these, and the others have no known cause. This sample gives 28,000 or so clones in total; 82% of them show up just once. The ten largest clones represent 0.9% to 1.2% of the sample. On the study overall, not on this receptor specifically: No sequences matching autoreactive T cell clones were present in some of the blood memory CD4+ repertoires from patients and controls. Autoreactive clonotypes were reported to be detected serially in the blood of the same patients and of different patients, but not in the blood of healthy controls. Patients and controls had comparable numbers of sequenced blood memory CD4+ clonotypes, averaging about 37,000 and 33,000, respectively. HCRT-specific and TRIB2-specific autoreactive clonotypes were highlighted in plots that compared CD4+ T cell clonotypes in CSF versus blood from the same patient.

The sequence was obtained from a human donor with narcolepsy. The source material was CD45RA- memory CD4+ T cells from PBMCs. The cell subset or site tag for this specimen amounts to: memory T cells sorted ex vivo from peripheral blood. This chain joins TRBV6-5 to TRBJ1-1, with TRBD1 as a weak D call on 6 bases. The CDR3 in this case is CASSWTSGVGTEAFF. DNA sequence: TGTGCCAGCAGTTGGACCTCAGGGGTCGGCACTGAAGCTTTCTTT.